This TCR beta chain was captured in a study of blood T cell repertoires in COVID-19. The wider study: Sources were T cells, B-cell-depleted T cells, or PBMCs; the material itself was cDNA or gDNA.

Only in-frame clones appear in the TCRdb table, and some are missing; sequencing was by immunoSEQ multiplex PCR. Of roughly 250,000 clones in the sample, around 89% were seen once. The CDR3 extends over 13 amino acids. V was pared by 2 bases and J by 4 bases, with 11 bases between. Germline V gene lookup returns CDR1 SQVTM and CDR2 ANQGSEA. Material: PBMCs or T cells enriched from blood (not recorded which). This rearrangement joins TRBV29-1 to TRBJ1-1; D uncertain. The sequence came from a man between 40 and 49 years old who had recovered from COVID-19. The CDR3 protein is CSVETVEATEAFF. Here the CDR3 DNA reads TGCAGCGTTGAAACAGTTGAAGCCACTGAAGCTTTCTTT.